The 22 T cell receptor beta chains reported below all come from one sample, sequenced in a study of CD8 T cells in ankylosing spondylitis. These receptors' targets are unknown. Findings and caveats of the study: A motif of 7 to 9 highly homologous TCR beta variants was seen as apparently characteristic of ankylosing spondylitis blood.

MiXCR, applied by TCRdb to the 5' RACE reads, yields one record per CDR3 protein. The sample carries under 850,000 distinct CDR3 sequences, roughly 19% recorded once. Source material: blood, either unsorted or a sorted T cell fraction (not recorded which). The receptors were sampled from a male donor with ankylosing spondylitis.

This clonotype was counted ten times or more. The V call is TRBV20-1, the J call TRBJ1-4; 8 nucleotides match TRBD1. CDR3 length: 16 amino acids. Germline V gene data show CDR1 as DFQATT and CDR2 as SNEGSKA (reference sequence). The V gene end was trimmed by 0 bases and the J gene end by 3 bases; junction bases not matched to a gene: 6. The CDR3 sequence: CSARDPTGVPNEKLFF. Written as DNA, the CDR3 is TGCAGTGCTAGAGACCCGACAGGGGTTCCTAATGAAAAACTGTTTTTT.

The sample holds a few counts of this clonotype. This sequence joins TRBV5-1 and TRBJ2-7; a possible D gene is TRBD2 (6 bases). Trimming shortened V by 3 bases and J by 6 bases, and 13 bases separated the two germline ends. Looked up from germline, CDR1 is SGHRS and CDR2 is YFSETQ. The CDR3 loop spans 13 amino acids. The CDR3 DNA reads TGCGCCAGCAGCTATTCGGAGGGACGCGAGCAGTACTTC. It encodes CASSYSEGREQYF.

V and J are TRBV5-1 and TRBJ1-5, with 8 positions matching TRBD1. J gave up 3 bases and V 4 bases, and 6 bases lay outside the gene matches. This CDR3 is 15 amino acids long. The germline gives CDR1 SGHRS, CDR2 YFSETQ. CDR3 region: CASSTTGGVNQPQHF. In DNA form, the CDR3 reads TGCGCCAGCAGCACTACAGGGGGTGTCAATCAGCCCCAGCATTTT.

The rearrangement uses TRBV4-3 and TRBJ2-3; 13 bases map to TRBD2. Per the germline V gene, CDR1 is LGHNA and CDR2 is YSLEER. V trimming: 3 bases; J trimming: 7 bases; junction bases outside the gene matches: 7. The CDR3 has 16 residues. CDR3 bases: TGCGCCAGCAGCCAGGCCGGGACTAGCGGGATAAATACGCAGTATTTT. This gives the protein CASSQAGTSGINTQYF.

There are a few counts of this clonotype. The chain couples TRBV5-1 to TRBJ2-7; D may match TRBD1 or TRBD2 (5 bases each). The germline V gene encodes CDR1 SGHRS and CDR2 YFSETQ. V lost 1 base and J 7 bases, leaving 12 bases between the germline ends. This CDR3 spans 13 amino acids. CDR3 nucleotides: TGCGCCAGCAGCTTGAGGGGAGCGCAAGAGCAGTACTTC. It codes for CASSLRGAQEQYF.

This clonotype was picked up a small number of times. V and J are TRBV6-1 and TRBJ1-5; weak D call: TRBD1 (6 bases). The germline CDR1 and CDR2 sequences are MNHNS and SASEGT. V dropped 7 bases and J dropped 1 base, with 11 bases sitting between them. There are 14 residues in the CDR3. This CDR3 reads CASTTDRSNQPQHF. DNA of the CDR3: TGTGCCAGCACCACGGACAGAAGCAATCAGCCCCAGCATTTT.

The chain recombines TRBV20-1 with TRBJ1-1; weak D call: TRBD1 (6 bases). The CDR3 sequence is 14 residues long. Per the germline V gene, CDR1 is DFQATT and CDR2 is SNEGSKA (reference sequence). The germline V and J ends were trimmed by 6 bases and 3 bases, with 17 bases remaining between them. CDR3 residues: CSAPGKGVDTEAFF. CDR3 sequence (DNA): TGCAGTGCCCCCGGCAAGGGGGTTGACACTGAAGCTTTCTTT.

This chain connects TRBV4-3 to TRBJ1-1, with D uncertain. Per the germline V gene, CDR1 is LGHNA and CDR2 is YSLEER. The length of the CDR3 is 16 residues. V lost 0 bases and J 4 bases, leaving 15 bases between the germline ends. CDR3 sequence: CASSQDLPARFTEAFF. The CDR3 bases are TGCGCCAGCAGCCAAGATCTGCCGGCCAGATTCACTGAAGCTTTCTTT.

This clonotype appeared a few times. The chain is built from TRBV6-5 and TRBJ1-1; 7 bases agree with TRBD1. The CDR3 is 14 amino acids. The trim removed 4 bases at V and 5 bases at J, leaving 7 bases unmatched. CDR1 and CDR2 from the germline V gene are MNHEY and SVGAGI. The CDR3: CASSFSGGRTEAFF. The CDR3 DNA follows: TGTGCCAGCAGTTTTTCAGGGGGGAGGACTGAAGCTTTCTTT.

This clonotype has more than one count but fewer than ten. V gene TRBV20-1 combines with J gene TRBJ2-3; D not resolved. Trimming cost V 1 base and J 2 bases, with 7 bases left between them. The CDR3 is 13 amino acids. Looked up from germline, CDR1 is DFQATT and CDR2 is SNEGSKA (reference sequence). Here the CDR3 DNA reads TGCAGTGCTAGAGGCAGAATCACAGATACGCAGTATTTT. Translating gives CSARGRITDTQYF.

The chain joins TRBV11-2 to TRBJ2-2; maybe TRBD2 (5 bases). The CDR3 has 15 amino acids. The V end lost 1 base, the J end lost 1 base, and 7 bases lay between the germline ends. Looked up from germline, CDR1 is SGHAT and CDR2 is FQNNGV. DNA for the CDR3: TGTGCCAGCAGCTTAGTACTAGTGAACACCGGGGAGCTGTTTTTT. It translates to CASSLVLVNTGELFF.

There are a few counts of this clonotype. The chain carries TRBV5-6 and TRBJ1-1; no clear D. Trimming removed 0 bases at V and 4 bases at J, with 13 bases between. In germline, CDR1 is SGHDT, CDR2 YYEEEE. This CDR3 is built from 15 residues. The CDR3, as DNA: TGTGCCAGCAGCTTGGGCCCCACAGAGGGCACTGAAGCTTTCTTT. Protein product: CASSLGPTEGTEAFF.

This clonotype was picked up a small number of times. The chain uses TRBV6-5 and TRBJ2-1, with D perhaps matching TRBD1 (5 bases). CDR1 and CDR2 from the germline V gene are MNHEY and SVGAGI. The CDR3 consists of 13 residues. The V end was cut by 0 bases, the J end by 7 bases, with 7 bases between. CDR3 residues: CASSYSTVNEQFF. CDR3 sequence (DNA): TGTGCCAGCAGTTACTCGACAGTGAATGAGCAGTTCTTC.

This clonotype has a handful of counts. V is TRBV23-1 and J is TRBJ2-6; D gene unclear. TRBV23-1 is an ORF, with its function uncertain. The CDR3 totals 17 residues. V dropped 2 bases and J dropped 1 base, with 12 bases sitting between them. CDR3 bases: TGCGCCAGCAGTCAAACTGGGTATTGGTCTGGGGCCAACGTCCTGACTTTC. This gives the protein CASSQTGYWSGANVLTF.

This clonotype was counted between two and nine times. The chain employs TRBV19 and TRBJ1-1; D gene unclear. The CDR3 totals 13 residues. CDR1 is LNHDA and CDR2 is SQIVND in the germline V gene (reference sequence). Trimming shortened V by 2 bases and J by 3 bases, and 7 bases separated the two germline ends. CDR3 bases: TGTGCCAGTAGTATATACACGGACACTGAAGCTTTCTTT. Residues: CASSIYTDTEAFF.

This clonotype was recorded a few times. The chain couples TRBV4-3 to TRBJ2-1; the D gene is possibly TRBD2 (6 bases). Germline loops: CDR1 LGHNA, CDR2 YSLEER. The V gene lost 0 bases and the J gene lost 0 bases, with 12 bases spanning the gap. The CDR3 is 17 amino acids. CDR3 nucleotide sequence: TGCGCCAGCAGCCAAGATAGCGGAGCCAGCTCCTACAATGAGCAGTTCTTC. Its protein is CASSQDSGASSYNEQFF.

CDR3: CASSGGRDGGKNIQYF. CDR3 bases: TGTGCCAGCAGCGGCGGCCGGGACGGGGGCAAAAACATTCAGTACTTC. This chain joins TRBV7-2 and TRBJ2-4; D may be TRBD2 (6 bases). Germline V gene sequence: CDR1 SGHTA, CDR2 FQGNSA. The CDR3 has 16 residues. V was shortened by 5 bases and J by 3 bases, with 17 bases between the two germline ends.

This clonotype was observed once. A read error may explain this, as a much larger clone is one base away. V and J are TRBV7-9 and TRBJ2-3; 11 bases match TRBD2. CDR3 length: 17 residues. Germline CDR1 reads SEHNR; CDR2 reads FQNEAQ (reference sequence). With 5 bases clipped from V and 0 bases from J, the junction kept 7 bases outside the gene matches. The CDR3 loop is CASSRGGLAVSTDTQYF. The CDR3 DNA sequence: TGTGCCAGCAGCCGTGGGGGACTAGCGGTTAGCACAGATACGCAGTATTTT. Supplemented by reference TRBV7-9 and TRBJ2-3, the full variable domain reads DTGVSQNPRHKITKRGQNVTFRCDPISEHNRLYWYRQTLGQGPEFLTYFQNEAQLEKSRLLSDRFSAERPKGSFSTLEIQRTEQGDSAMYLCASSRGGLAVSTDTQYFGPGTRLTVL.

This chain links TRBV5-1 with TRBJ1-6, with D possibly matching TRBD1 (6 bases). Germline assignment: CDR1 SGHRS and CDR2 YFSETQ. The CDR3 has 14 amino acids. V gave up 5 bases and J gave up 5 bases, with 11 bases separating them. The CDR3 DNA sequence: TGCGCCAGCAGTCCACAGGGAAATAATTCACCCCTCCACTTT. It translates to CASSPQGNNSPLHF.

This clonotype has more than one count but fewer than ten. This sequence joins TRBV28 and TRBJ1-1, with a tentative D call TRBD1 (5 bases). V gave up 2 bases and J gave up 1 base, with 11 bases separating them. This CDR3 region has 15 residues. Germline V gives CDR1 MDHEN, CDR2 SYDVKM. CDR3 loop: CASSLQGWTNTEAFF. The CDR3 nucleotides read TGTGCCAGCAGTTTACAGGGCTGGACGAACACTGAAGCTTTCTTT.

The V and J genes are TRBV29-1 and TRBJ1-2, with D unresolved. Trimming removed 4 bases from V and 6 bases from J, with 9 bases in between. The CDR3 contains 11 residues. The germline gives CDR1 SQVTM, CDR2 ANQGSEA. The CDR3 is CSVVVTDGYTF. As DNA, the CDR3 is TGCAGCGTTGTCGTAACCGATGGCTACACCTTC.

The genes are TRBV20-1 and TRBJ2-2; no reliable D call. The CDR3 totals 13 residues. Germline V lookup: CDR1 DFQATT, CDR2 SNEGSKA (reference sequence). Trimming cost V 5 bases and J 3 bases, with 10 bases left between them. The CDR3 nucleotides read TGCAGTGCTGCCCCCCGTCACACCGGGGAGCTGTTTTTT. This translates into CSAAPRHTGELFF.